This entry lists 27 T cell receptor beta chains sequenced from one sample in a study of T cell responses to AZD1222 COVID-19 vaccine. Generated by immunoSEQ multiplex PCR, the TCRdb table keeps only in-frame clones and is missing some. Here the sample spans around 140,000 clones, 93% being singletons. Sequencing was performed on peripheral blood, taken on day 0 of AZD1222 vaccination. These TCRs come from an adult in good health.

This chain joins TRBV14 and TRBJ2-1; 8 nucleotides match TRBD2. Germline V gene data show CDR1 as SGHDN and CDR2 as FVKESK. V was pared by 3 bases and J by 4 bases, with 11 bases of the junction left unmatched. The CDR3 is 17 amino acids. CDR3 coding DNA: TGTGCCAGCAGCCACTCTGAGGCGGGGGGCCTTTACAATGAGCAGTTCTTC. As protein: CASSHSEAGGLYNEQFF.

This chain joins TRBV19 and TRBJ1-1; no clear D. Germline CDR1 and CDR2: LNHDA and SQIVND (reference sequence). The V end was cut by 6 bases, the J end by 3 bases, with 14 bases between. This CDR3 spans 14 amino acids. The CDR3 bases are TGTGCCAGTAGGCGGCGAGGGATGGACACTGAAGCTTTCTTT. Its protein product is CASRRRGMDTEAFF.

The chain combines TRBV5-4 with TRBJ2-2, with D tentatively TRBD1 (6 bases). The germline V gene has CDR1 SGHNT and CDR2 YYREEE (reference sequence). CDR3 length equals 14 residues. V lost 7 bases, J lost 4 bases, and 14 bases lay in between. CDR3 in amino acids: CASRTGTVTGELFF. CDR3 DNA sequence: TGTGCCAGCCGTACAGGGACCGTCACCGGGGAGCTGTTTTTT.

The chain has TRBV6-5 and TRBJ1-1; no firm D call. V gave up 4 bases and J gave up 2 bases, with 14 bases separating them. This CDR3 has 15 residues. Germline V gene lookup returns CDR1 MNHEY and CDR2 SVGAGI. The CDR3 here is CASSSLGLSNTEAFF. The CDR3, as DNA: TGTGCCAGCAGTTCCCTAGGACTGAGTAACACTGAAGCTTTCTTT.

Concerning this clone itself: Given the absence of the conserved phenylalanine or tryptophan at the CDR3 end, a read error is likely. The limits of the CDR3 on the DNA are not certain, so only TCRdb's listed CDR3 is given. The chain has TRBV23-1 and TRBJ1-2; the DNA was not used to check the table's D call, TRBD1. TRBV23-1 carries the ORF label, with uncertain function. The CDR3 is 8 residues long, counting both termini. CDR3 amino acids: CASRTTGL.

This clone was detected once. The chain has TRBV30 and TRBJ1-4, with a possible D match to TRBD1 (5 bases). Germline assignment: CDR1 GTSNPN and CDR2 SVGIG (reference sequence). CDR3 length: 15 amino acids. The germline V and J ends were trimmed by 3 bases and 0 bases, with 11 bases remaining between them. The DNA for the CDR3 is TGTGCCTGGAGGGGGGGGAGTACAACTAATGAAAAACTGTTTTTT. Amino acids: CAWRGGSTTNEKLFF.

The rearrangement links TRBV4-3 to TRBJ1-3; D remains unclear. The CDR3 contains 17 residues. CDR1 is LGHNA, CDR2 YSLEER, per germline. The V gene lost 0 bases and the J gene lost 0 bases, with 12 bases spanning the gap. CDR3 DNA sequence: TGCGCCAGCAGCCAAGATCAGAATATGTACTCTGGAAACACCATATATTTT. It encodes CASSQDQNMYSGNTIYF.

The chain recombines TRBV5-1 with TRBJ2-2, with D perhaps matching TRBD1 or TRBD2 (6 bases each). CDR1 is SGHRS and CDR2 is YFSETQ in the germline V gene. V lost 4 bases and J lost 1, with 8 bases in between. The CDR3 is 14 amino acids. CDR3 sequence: CASSRGENTGELFF. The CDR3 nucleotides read TGCGCCAGCAGCAGGGGGGAGAACACCGGGGAGCTGTTTTTT. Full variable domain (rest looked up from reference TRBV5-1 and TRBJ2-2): KAGVTQTPRYLIKTRGQQVTLSCSPISGHRSVSWYQQTPGQGLQFLFEYFSETQRNKGNFPGRFSGRQFSNSRSEMNVSTLELGDSALYLCASSRGENTGELFFGEGSRLTVL.

For the CDR3, the DNA is TGTGCCAGTACCGCGGGACGGGGGGTGAATGAGCAGTTCTTC. Amino acids: CASTAGRGVNEQFF. The rearrangement links TRBV19 to TRBJ2-1; 7 bases are a match to TRBD2. The germline V gene encodes CDR1 LNHDA and CDR2 SQIVND (reference sequence). With V trimmed by 7 bases and J by 7 bases, 10 bases remained unmatched. The CDR3 has 14 residues.

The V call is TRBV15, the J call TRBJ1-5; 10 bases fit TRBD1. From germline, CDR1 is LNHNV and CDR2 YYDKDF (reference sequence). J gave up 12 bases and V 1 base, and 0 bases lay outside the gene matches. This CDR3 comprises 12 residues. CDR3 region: CATSRGDRGQHF. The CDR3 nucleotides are TGTGCCACCAGCAGAGGGGACAGGGGCCAGCATTTT.

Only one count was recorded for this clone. The CDR3 DNA reads as TGCAGCGTTGGACAGGGGGCGGGCGGCTACACCTTC. Translated, it gives CSVGQGAGGYTF. V gene TRBV29-1 combines with J gene TRBJ1-2, with 10 nucleotides matching TRBD1. CDR3 length: 12 residues. Looked up from germline, CDR1 is SQVTM and CDR2 is ANQGSEA. The junction had 4 bases not matched to a gene; V was cut back by 4 bases and J by 8 bases.

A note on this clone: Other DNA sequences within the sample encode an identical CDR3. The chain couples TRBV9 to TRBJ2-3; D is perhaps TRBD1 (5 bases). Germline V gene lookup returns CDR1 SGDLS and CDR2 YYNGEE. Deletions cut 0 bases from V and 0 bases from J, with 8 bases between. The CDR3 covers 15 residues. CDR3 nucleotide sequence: TGTGCCAGCAGCGTAGAAGGGGCTAGCACAGATACGCAGTATTTT. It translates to CASSVEGASTDTQYF.

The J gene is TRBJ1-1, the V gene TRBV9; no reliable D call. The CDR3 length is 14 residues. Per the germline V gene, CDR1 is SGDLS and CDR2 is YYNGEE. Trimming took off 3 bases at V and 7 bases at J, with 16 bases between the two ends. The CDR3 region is CASSEELYSIEAFF. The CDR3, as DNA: TGTGCCAGCAGCGAAGAACTTTACAGCATTGAAGCTTTCTTT.

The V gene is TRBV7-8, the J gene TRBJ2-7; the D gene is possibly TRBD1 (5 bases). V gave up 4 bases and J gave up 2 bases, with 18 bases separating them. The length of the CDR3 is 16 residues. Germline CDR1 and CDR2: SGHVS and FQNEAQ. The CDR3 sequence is CASSWLQDRVPYEQYF. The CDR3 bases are TGTGCCAGCAGCTGGTTACAGGATAGGGTCCCCTACGAGCAGTACTTC. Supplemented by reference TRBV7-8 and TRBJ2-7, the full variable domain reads GAGVSQSPRYKVAKRGQDVALRCDPISGHVSLFWYQQALGQGPEFLTYFQNEAQLDKSGLPSDRFFAERPEGSVSTLKIQRTQQEDSAVYLCASSWLQDRVPYEQYFGPGTRLTVT.

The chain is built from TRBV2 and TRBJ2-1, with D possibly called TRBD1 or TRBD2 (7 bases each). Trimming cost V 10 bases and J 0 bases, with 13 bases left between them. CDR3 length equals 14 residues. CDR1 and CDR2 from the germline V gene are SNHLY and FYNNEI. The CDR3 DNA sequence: TGTGCCAACAGGGGAGGGGACTCCTACAATGAGCAGTTCTTC. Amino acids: CANRGGDSYNEQFF.

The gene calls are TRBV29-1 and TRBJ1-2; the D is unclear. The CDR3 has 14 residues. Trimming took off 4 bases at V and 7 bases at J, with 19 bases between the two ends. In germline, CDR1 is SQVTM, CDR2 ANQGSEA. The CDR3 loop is CSVVIGPAMGGYTF. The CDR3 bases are TGCAGCGTTGTTATCGGCCCCGCTATGGGTGGCTACACCTTC.

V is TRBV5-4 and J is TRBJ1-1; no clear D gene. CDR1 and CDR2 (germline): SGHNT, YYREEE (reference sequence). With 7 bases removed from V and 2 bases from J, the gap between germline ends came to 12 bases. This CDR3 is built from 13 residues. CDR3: CASHRDTNTEAFF. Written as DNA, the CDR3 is TGTGCCAGCCATCGAGACACTAACACTGAAGCTTTCTTT. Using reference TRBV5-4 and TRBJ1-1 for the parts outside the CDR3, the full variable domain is ETGVTQSPTHLIKTRGQQVTLRCSSQSGHNTVSWYQQALGQGPQFIFQYYREEENGRGNFPPRFSGLQFPNYSSELNVNALELDDSALYLCASHRDTNTEAFFGQGTRLTVV.

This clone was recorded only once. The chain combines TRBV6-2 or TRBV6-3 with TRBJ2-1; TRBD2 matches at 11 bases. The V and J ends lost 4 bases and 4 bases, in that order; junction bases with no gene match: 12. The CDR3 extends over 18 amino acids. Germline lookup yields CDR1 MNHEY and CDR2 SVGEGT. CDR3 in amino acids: CASSFVRSLAGGYNEQFF. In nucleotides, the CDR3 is TGTGCCAGCAGTTTTGTACGGTCGTTAGCGGGAGGGTACAATGAGCAGTTCTTC.

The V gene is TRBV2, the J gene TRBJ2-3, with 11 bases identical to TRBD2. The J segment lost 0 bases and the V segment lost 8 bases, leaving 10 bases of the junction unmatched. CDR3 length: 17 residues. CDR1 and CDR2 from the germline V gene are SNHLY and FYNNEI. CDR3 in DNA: TGTGCCAGCGGGACGGCTAGCGGGGGGCCGAGCACAGATACGCAGTATTTT. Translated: CASGTASGGPSTDTQYF.

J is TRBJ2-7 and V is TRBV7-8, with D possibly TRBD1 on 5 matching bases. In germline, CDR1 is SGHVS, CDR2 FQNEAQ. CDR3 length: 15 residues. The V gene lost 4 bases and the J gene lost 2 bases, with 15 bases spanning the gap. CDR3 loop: CASSSVGQGAYEQYF. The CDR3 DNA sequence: TGTGCCAGCAGCTCCGTCGGACAAGGGGCCTACGAGCAGTACTTC.

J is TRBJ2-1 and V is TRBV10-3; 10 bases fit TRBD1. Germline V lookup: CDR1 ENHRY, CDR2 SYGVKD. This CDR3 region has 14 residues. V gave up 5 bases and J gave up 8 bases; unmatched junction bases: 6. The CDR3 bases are TGTGCCATCAGTCGGGACAGGGGCATCGATGAGCAGTTCTTC. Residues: CAISRDRGIDEQFF.

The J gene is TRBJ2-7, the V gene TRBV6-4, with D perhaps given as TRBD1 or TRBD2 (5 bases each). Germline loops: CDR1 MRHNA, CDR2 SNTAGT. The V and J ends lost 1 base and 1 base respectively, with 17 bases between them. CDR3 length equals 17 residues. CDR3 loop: CASSDLKQEEESYEQYF. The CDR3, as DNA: TGTGCCAGCAGTGACTTAAAACAGGAGGAGGAATCCTACGAGCAGTACTTC.

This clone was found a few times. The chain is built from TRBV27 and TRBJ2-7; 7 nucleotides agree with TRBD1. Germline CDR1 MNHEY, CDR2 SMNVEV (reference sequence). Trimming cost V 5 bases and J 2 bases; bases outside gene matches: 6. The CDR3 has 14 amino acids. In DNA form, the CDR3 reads TGTGCCAGCAGTCCACAGGGGTCCACCTACGAGCAGTACTTC. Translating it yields CASSPQGSTYEQYF.

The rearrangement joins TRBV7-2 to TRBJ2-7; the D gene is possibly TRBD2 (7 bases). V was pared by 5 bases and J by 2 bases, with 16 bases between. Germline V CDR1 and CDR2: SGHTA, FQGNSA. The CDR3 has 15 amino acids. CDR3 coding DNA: TGTGCCAGCAGCCGTTGGGGGGGGCCGACCTACGAGCAGTACTTC. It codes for CASSRWGGPTYEQYF. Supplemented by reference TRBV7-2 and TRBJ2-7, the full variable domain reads GAGVSQSPSNKVTEKGKDVELRCDPISGHTALYWYRQSLGQGLEFLIYFQGNSAPDKSGLPSDRFSAERTGGSVSTLTIQRTQQEDSAVYLCASSRWGGPTYEQYFGPGTRLTVT.

CDR3 amino acids: CASSHTLAGEKEQFF. The CDR3, as DNA: TGTGCCAGCAGCCATACGCTAGCGGGAGAGAAAGAGCAGTTCTTC. The V call is TRBV3-1 (or the pseudogene TRBV3-2), the J call TRBJ2-1; the match to TRBD2 covers 10 bases. Germline V gene lookup returns CDR1 LGHDT and CDR2 YNNKEL (reference sequence). This CDR3 has 15 residues. V lost 3 bases, J lost 10 bases, and 9 bases stayed unmatched.

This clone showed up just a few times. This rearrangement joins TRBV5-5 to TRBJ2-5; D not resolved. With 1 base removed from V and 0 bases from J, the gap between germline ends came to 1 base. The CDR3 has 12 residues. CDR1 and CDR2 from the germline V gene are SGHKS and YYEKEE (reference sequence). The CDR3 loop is CASSLNQETQYF. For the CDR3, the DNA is TGTGCCAGCAGCTTGAACCAAGAGACCCAGTACTTC.

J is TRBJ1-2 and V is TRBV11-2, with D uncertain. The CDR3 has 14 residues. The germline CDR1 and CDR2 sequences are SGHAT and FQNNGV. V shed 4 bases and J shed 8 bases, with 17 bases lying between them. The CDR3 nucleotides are TGTGCCAGCAGCTCATCCGACACTGTCGGCGGCTACACCTTC. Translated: CASSSSDTVGGYTF.